The 21 T cell receptor beta chains given below trace back to one sample, sequenced in a study of liver allograft versus peripheral blood T cells. The overall study: Intrahepatic T cell receptor repertoires from transplanted livers were compared against repertoires in recipients' peripheral blood.

MiXCR, run by TCRdb on the reads, gives a single entry per CDR3 protein. The sample shows about 3,000 distinct CDR3 sequences, about a sixth of them seen only once. These receptors were taken from a human patient who had a liver transplant. Some T cells may trace back to the graft donor.

This clonotype is large by share. The V gene is TRBV10-3, the J gene TRBJ2-1; TRBD1 might be the D (7 bases). The V and J ends lost 7 bases and 6 bases respectively, with 19 bases between them. The CDR3 runs 15 residues. Germline CDR1 reads ENHRY; CDR2 reads SYGVKD. The CDR3 loop is CAINAEGAFSNEQFF. Here the CDR3 DNA reads TGTGCCATCAATGCGGAGGGGGCCTTTTCCAATGAGCAGTTCTTC.

The V gene is TRBV7-9, the J gene TRBJ1-1; D gene unclear. The V gene lost 3 bases and the J gene lost 0 bases, with 8 bases spanning the gap. Germline CDR1 and CDR2: SEHNR and FQNEAQ (reference sequence). This CDR3 is 14 amino acids long. CDR3 protein: CASSLSTVNTEAFF. CDR3 in DNA: TGTGCCAGCAGCTTGAGTACGGTGAACACTGAAGCTTTCTTT.

In its sample, this clonotype was seen a few times. The chain carries TRBV20-1 and TRBJ2-5; 9 nucleotides match TRBD2. The CDR3 runs 13 residues. The germline V gene encodes CDR1 DFQATT and CDR2 SNEGSKA (reference sequence). Germline trimming cut 6 bases from V and 1 base from J; bases unmatched to any gene: 3. CDR3 protein: CSAGGGAQETQYF. CDR3 DNA sequence: TGCAGTGCCGGCGGGGGGGCCCAAGAGACCCAGTACTTC.

This clonotype counts as medium-sized. This chain joins TRBV29-1 and TRBJ1-1, with D hard to call. Germline V gives CDR1 SQVTM, CDR2 ANQGSEA. The CDR3 spans 12 residues. Trimming pared 6 bases from V and 3 bases from J, leaving 11 bases between. The CDR3 loop is CSVRRADTEAFF. The CDR3 bases are TGCAGCGTCCGTCGGGCAGACACTGAAGCTTTCTTT.

This clonotype is labeled as medium-sized (0.01 to 0.1%). The rearrangement uses TRBV5-6 and TRBJ1-2; possible D gene TRBD1, 5 bases. The V end was cut by 4 bases, the J end by 3 bases, with 13 bases between. The germline CDR1 and CDR2 sequences are SGHDT and YYEEEE. The CDR3 extends over 14 amino acids. The chain's CDR3 is CASSAKQEYYGYTF. The CDR3 bases are TGTGCCAGCAGCGCCAAACAGGAGTACTATGGCTACACCTTC.

By share of the sample, this clonotype is medium-sized (0.01 to 0.1%). This chain links TRBV27 with TRBJ2-1; 7 bases line up with TRBD1. The CDR3 is 16 residues long. CDR1 is MNHEY, CDR2 SMNVEV, per germline (reference sequence). The CDR3 protein is CPRGEEPRDSYNEQFF. DNA for the CDR3: TGTCCCCGAGGAGAAGAACCACGGGACAGCTACAATGAGCAGTTCTTC.

The chain combines TRBV9 with TRBJ1-6; D gene unclear. The germline CDR1 and CDR2 sequences are SGDLS and YYNGEE. CDR3 size: 15 residues. Trimming took 4 bases from V and 7 from J, leaving 15 bases between them. The CDR3 DNA reads as TGTGCCAGCAGCCCATCAGGCGATCGGAATTCACCCCTCCACTTT. The encoded protein is CASSPSGDRNSPLHF.

In this sample, this clonotype is medium-sized (0.01 to 0.1%). The V call is TRBV15, the J call TRBJ2-1, with D possibly being TRBD1 (6 bases). The length of the CDR3 is 15 residues. The germline CDR1 and CDR2 sequences are LNHNV and YYDKDF (reference sequence). Trimming took 0 bases from V and 5 from J, leaving 11 bases between them. CDR3 bases: TGTGCCACCAGCAGAGATCTGGGGGCACACAATGAGCAGTTCTTC. Translating it yields CATSRDLGAHNEQFF.

Relative to its sample, this clonotype is medium-sized. J is TRBJ1-3 and V is TRBV12-3 or TRBV12-4; tentative D call: TRBD1 (6 bases). This CDR3 comprises 15 residues. Trimming shortened V by 5 bases and J by 0 bases, and 11 bases separated the two germline ends. The CDR3 nucleotides read TGTGCCAGCAGTCTCGGGGGGGCCTCTGGAAACACCATATATTTT. Translated: CASSLGGASGNTIYF.

By share of the sample, this clonotype is medium-sized. This chain connects TRBV6-2 or TRBV6-3 to TRBJ1-2; 7 nucleotides line up with TRBD1. The CDR3 is made up of 12 amino acids. The V and J ends lost 4 bases and 8 bases, in that order; junction bases with no gene match: 4. CDR1 is MNHEY and CDR2 is SVGEGT in the germline V gene. Here the CDR3 DNA reads TGTGCCAGCAGTTCCCCAGGGGGGGGCTACACCTTC. This codes for CASSSPGGGYTF.

The sample holds a few counts of this clonotype. The genes are TRBV3-1 and TRBJ1-1, with 7 positions matching TRBD1. The CDR3 contains 14 residues. The germline gives CDR1 LGHDT, CDR2 YNNKEL (reference sequence). V dropped 7 bases and J dropped 4; count of bases not matched to a gene: 9. The DNA of the CDR3 is TGTGCCAGCATCGACGGACAGGTGGGCACTGAAGCTTTCTTT. Its protein is CASIDGQVGTEAFF.

The V and J genes are TRBV6-1 and TRBJ2-3, with a tentative D call TRBD2 (7 bases). Trimming stripped 6 bases from V and 6 bases from J, with 22 bases between. The germline gives CDR1 MNHNS, CDR2 SASEGT. The length of the CDR3 is 16 residues. This chain's CDR3 is CASRPGWGGQGDTQYF. CDR3 nucleotides: TGTGCCAGCAGGCCAGGTTGGGGGGGGCAAGGGGATACGCAGTATTTT.

This clonotype is labeled as medium-sized. This sequence joins TRBV19 and TRBJ2-3; 7 nucleotides match TRBD2. V lost 4 bases, J lost 4 bases, and 5 bases stayed unmatched. Germline V gives CDR1 LNHDA, CDR2 SQIVND (reference sequence). The CDR3 is 14 residues long. Written as DNA, the CDR3 is TGTGCCAGTAGTACTCGGGAGGTCGCAGATACGCAGTATTTT. The encoded protein is CASSTREVADTQYF.

The V gene is TRBV14, the J gene TRBJ2-1; D gene unclear. V gave up 2 bases and J gave up 6 bases, with 14 bases separating them. Per the germline V gene, CDR1 is SGHDN and CDR2 is FVKESK. This CDR3 spans 15 amino acids. DNA of the CDR3: TGTGCCAGCAGCCAAATAATAGCCGGCGGCAATGAGCAGTTCTTC. Protein product: CASSQIIAGGNEQFF.

The chain joins TRBV11-1 to TRBJ2-6, with D tentatively TRBD1 or TRBD2 (5 bases each). V was pared by 5 bases and J by 4 bases, with 15 bases between. This CDR3 has 16 amino acids. The germline CDR1 and CDR2 sequences are SGHAT and FQDESV (reference sequence). Here the CDR3 DNA reads TGTGCCAGCAGCCCCGGGGACGCCAGGGGGGCCAACGTCCTGACTTTC. This translates into CASSPGDARGANVLTF.

In its sample, this clonotype ranks as large. The chain joins TRBV15 to TRBJ2-2; 7 bases are a match to TRBD1. CDR1 LNHNV and CDR2 YYDKDF come from the germline V gene (reference sequence). CDR3 length equals 18 residues. Trimming removed 3 bases from V and 6 bases from J; junction bases left unmatched: 16. The CDR3 nucleotides read TGTGCCACCAGCAGCCCACTCCGACAGGGTAGGTGGTCCGGGGAGCTGTTTTTT. Translated, it gives CATSSPLRQGRWSGELFF.

As regards this clonotype: A much larger clone sits a single nucleotide away, making a read error possible. The V call is TRBV20-1, the J call TRBJ2-2, with 12 bases that match TRBD2. Germline V lookup: CDR1 DFQATT, CDR2 SNEGSKA (reference sequence). The CDR3 covers 15 residues. The chain's CDR3 is CSASPGLAGAGELIF. DNA for the CDR3: TGCAGTGCGTCACCGGGACTAGCGGGCGCCGGGGAGCTGATTTTT.

This clonotype was recorded a few times. The rearrangement links TRBV19 to TRBJ2-5; a possible D gene is TRBD2 (6 bases). CDR3 length equals 14 residues. Germline V CDR1 and CDR2: LNHDA, SQIVND (reference sequence). Trimming left V 8 bases short and J 4 bases short, with 17 bases between. Here the CDR3 reads CASRTGGPGETQYF. DNA of the CDR3: TGTGCCAGTCGAACAGGAGGGCCGGGAGAGACCCAGTACTTC.

By sample share, this clonotype is medium-sized. This rearrangement joins TRBV7-9 to TRBJ2-3; possibly TRBD1 or TRBD2 for D (6 bases each). This CDR3 contains 14 residues. Trimming cost V 3 bases and J 3 bases, with 10 bases left between them. Germline V gives CDR1 SEHNR, CDR2 FQNEAQ (reference sequence). Written as DNA, the CDR3 is TGTGCCAGCAGCTTTACAGGGACTACAGATACGCAGTATTTT. Translation gives CASSFTGTTDTQYF. The complete variable domain, with remaining parts taken from reference TRBV7-9 and TRBJ2-3, reads DTGVSQNPRHKITKRGQNVTFRCDPISEHNRLYWYRQTLGQGPEFLTYFQNEAQLEKSRLLSDRFSAERPKGSFSTLEIQRTEQGDSAMYLCASSFTGTTDTQYFGPGTRLTVL.

This clonotype rates as medium-sized (0.01 to 0.1%). The chain is built from TRBV6-1 and TRBJ2-7; the D gene is possibly TRBD1 (6 bases). CDR1 and CDR2 (germline): MNHNS, SASEGT. V lost 5 bases and J 4 bases, leaving 21 bases between the germline ends. The CDR3 totals 16 residues. CDR3 nucleotides: TGTGCCAGCAGTCCGAGAAGGACAGTCGCGGGTTACGAGCAGTACTTC. This sequence encodes CASSPRRTVAGYEQYF.

This clonotype was counted only a few times. This rearrangement joins TRBV25-1 to TRBJ2-3; D not resolved. Germline lookup yields CDR1 MGHDK and CDR2 SYGVNS. The V gene lost 1 base and the J gene lost 6 bases, with 11 bases spanning the gap. This CDR3 is built from 14 residues. The chain's CDR3 is CASSESQAQDTQYF. The CDR3 nucleotides are TGTGCCAGCAGTGAATCCCAGGCTCAGGATACGCAGTATTTT.